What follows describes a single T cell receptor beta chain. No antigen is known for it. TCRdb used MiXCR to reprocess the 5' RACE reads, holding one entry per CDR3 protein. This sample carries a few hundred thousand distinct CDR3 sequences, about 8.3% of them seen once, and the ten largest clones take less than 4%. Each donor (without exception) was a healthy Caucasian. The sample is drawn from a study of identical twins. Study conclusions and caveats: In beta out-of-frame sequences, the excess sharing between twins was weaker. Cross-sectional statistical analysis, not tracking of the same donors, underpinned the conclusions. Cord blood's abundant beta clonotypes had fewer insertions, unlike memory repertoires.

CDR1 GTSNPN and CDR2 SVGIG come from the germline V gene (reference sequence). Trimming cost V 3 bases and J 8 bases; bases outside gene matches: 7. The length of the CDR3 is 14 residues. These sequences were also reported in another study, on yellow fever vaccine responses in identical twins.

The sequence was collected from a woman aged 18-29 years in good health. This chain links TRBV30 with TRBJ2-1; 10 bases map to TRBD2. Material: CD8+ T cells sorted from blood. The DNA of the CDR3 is TGTGCCTGGAGCTTGCTAGCGGGAGCCTATGAGCAGTTCTTC. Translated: CAWSLLAGAYEQFF.